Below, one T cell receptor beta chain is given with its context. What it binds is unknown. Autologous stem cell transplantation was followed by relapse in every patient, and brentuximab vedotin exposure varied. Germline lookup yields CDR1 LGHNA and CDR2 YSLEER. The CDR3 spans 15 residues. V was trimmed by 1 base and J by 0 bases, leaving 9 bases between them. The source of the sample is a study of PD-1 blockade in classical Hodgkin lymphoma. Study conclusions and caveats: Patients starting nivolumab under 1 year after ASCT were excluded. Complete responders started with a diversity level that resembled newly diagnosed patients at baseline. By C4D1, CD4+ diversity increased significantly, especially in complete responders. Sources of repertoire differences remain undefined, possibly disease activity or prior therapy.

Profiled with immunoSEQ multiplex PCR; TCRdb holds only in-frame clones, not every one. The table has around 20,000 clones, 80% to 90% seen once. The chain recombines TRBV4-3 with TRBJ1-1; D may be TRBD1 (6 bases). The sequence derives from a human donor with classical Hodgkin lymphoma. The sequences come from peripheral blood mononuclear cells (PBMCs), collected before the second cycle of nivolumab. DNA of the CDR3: TGCGCCAGCAGCCAAGCGGAGGGGGTGAACACTGAAGCTTTCTTT. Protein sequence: CASSQAEGVNTEAFF.